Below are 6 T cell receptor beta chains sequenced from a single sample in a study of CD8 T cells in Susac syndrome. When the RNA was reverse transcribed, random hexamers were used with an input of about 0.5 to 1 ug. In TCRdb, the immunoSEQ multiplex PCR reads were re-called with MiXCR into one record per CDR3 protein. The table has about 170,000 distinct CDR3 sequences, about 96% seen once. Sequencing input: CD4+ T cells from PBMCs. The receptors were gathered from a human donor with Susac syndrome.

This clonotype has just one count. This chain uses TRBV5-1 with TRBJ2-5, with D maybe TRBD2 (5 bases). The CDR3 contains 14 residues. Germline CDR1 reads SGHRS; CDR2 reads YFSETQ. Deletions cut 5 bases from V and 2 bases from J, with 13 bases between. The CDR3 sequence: CASRKTGMQETQYF. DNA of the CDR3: TGCGCCAGCAGAAAAACCGGGATGCAAGAGACCCAGTACTTC.

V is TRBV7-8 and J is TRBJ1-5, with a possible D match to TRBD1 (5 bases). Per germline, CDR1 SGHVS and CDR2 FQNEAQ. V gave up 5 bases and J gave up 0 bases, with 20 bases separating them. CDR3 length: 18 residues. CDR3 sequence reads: CASSPWGRTIDSNQPQHF. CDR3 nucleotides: TGTGCCAGCAGCCCGTGGGGACGAACAATCGATAGCAATCAGCCCCAGCATTTT.

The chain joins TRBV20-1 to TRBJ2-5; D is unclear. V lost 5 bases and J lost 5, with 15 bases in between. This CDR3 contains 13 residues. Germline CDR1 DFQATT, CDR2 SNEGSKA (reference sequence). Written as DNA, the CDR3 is TGCAGTGCTTACGAACTTGGTTGGGAGACCCAGTACTTC. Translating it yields CSAYELGWETQYF.

As DNA, the CDR3 is TGCGCCAGCAGCTTGCAGGGCCTTAAGAACACTGAAGCTTTCTTT. Its protein product is CASSLQGLKNTEAFF. V is TRBV5-1 and J is TRBJ1-1; a possible D gene is TRBD1 (5 bases). V lost 1 base to trimming and J lost 1 base, with 11 bases between them. CDR3 size: 15 residues. Germline values: CDR1 SGHRS, CDR2 YFSETQ. Combining the CDR3 with reference TRBV5-1 and TRBJ1-1 gives the whole variable domain KAGVTQTPRYLIKTRGQQVTLSCSPISGHRSVSWYQQTPGQGLQFLFEYFSETQRNKGNFPGRFSGRQFSNSRSEMNVSTLELGDSALYLCASSLQGLKNTEAFFGQGTRLTVV.

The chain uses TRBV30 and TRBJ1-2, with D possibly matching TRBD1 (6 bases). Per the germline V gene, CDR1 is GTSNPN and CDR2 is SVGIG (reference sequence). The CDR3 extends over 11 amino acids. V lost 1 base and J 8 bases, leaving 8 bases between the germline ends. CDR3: CAWSGTGGYTF. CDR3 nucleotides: TGTGCCTGGAGTGGTACAGGGGGCTACACCTTC.

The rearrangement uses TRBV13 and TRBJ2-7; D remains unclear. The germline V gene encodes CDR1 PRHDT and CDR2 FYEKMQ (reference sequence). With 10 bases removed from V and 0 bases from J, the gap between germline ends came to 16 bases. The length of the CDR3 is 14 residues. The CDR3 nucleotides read TGTGCCACTTCAACTTCCAGGAGCTCCTACGAGCAGTACTTC. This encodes CATSTSRSSYEQYF.